The clone carrying this T cell receptor (beta chain) was found a few times. Its matching antigen is unknown. It was one heparinised blood draw, averaging around 120 mL, that each donor gave. The sample comes from a study of beta chain features in type 1 diabetes. Study-level findings and limits: Across patients, naive, central memory and Treg TCRB repertoires exhibited apparently greater similarity than was observed across healthy donors.

Germline-derived CDR1 and CDR2 are LNHDA and SQIVND (reference sequence). The CDR3 extends over 14 amino acids. The V segment lost 2 bases and the J segment 10 bases; nucleotides outside the gene matches: 7. Investigators reverse transcribed all isolated RNA, so they sequenced expressed TCRB transcripts. The assay was immunoSEQ multiplex PCR, and TCRdb's table has in-frame clones only and misses some. The sample contains under 450,000 clones, 14% of which appear only once. V is TRBV19 and J is TRBJ1-4; 7 nucleotides line up with TRBD1. This TCR was sampled from a man aged 25 to 40 in good health. The material sequenced was naive CD4+ T cells from blood. The CDR3 spells CASSITATGRKLFF. The CDR3 region has the DNA TGTGCCAGTAGTATAACCGCGACAGGGCGAAAACTGTTTTTT. The whole variable domain, remainder taken from reference TRBV19 and TRBJ1-4, is DGGITQSPKYLFRKEGQNVTLSCEQNLNHDAMYWYRQDPGQGLRLIYYSQIVNDFQKGDIAEGYSVSREKKESFPLTVTSAQKNPTAFYLCASSITATGRKLFFGSGTQLSVL.